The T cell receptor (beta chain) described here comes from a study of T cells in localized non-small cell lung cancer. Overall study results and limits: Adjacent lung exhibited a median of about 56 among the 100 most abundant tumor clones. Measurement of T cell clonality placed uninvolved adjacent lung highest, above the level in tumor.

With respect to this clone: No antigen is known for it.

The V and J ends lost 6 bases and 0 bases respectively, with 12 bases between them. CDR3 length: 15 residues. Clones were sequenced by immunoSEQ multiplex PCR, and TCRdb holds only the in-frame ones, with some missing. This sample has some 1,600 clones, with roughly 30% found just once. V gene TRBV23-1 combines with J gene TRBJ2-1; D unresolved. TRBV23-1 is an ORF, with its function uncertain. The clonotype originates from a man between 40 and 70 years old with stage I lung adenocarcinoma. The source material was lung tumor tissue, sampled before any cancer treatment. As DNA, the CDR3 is TGCGCCAGCAGCCAAGATCCCAGCTCCTACAATGAGCAGTTCTTC. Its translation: CASSQDPSSYNEQFF.